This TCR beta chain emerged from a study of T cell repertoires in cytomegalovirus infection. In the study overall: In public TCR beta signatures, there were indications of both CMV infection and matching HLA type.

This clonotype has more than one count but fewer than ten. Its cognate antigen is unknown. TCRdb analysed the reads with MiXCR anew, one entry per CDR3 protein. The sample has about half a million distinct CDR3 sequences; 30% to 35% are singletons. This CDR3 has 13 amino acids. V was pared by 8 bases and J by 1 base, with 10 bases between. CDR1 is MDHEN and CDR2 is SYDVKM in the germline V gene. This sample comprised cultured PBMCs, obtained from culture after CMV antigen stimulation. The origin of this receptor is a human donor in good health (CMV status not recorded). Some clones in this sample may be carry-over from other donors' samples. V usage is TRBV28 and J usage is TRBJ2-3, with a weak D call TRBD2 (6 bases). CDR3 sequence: CASLGGGTDTQYF. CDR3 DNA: TGTGCCAGCCTTGGCGGGGGCACAGATACGCAGTATTTT.